The clone carrying this TCR beta chain was found once. Clones were read by immunoSEQ multiplex PCR, and TCRdb kept only the in-frame ones, dropping some. The table includes 250,000 or so clones, 86% detected once. The source of the sample is a study of blood T cell repertoires in COVID-19. Whole-study context: Collection of acute and convalescent COVID-19 samples took place in the United States, Italy and Spain.

This CDR3 is 15 amino acids long. With 6 bases removed from V and 0 bases from J, the gap between germline ends came to 11 bases. CDR1 MNHEY and CDR2 SVGAGI come from the germline V gene. The rearrangement joins TRBV6-5 to TRBJ1-4; tentative D call: TRBD1 (6 bases). The material sequenced was peripheral blood. This receptor was taken from a man aged 40-49 years with active or convalescent COVID-19. CDR3 DNA sequence: TGTGCCAGCAGAAGACAGGCTGCAACTAATGAAAAACTGTTTTTT. Its translation is CASRRQAATNEKLFF.